The 21 T cell receptor beta chains reported below all come from one sample, sequenced in a study of blood T cell repertoires in COVID-19. The assay was immunoSEQ multiplex PCR, and TCRdb's table has in-frame clones only and misses some. The table shows some 220,000 clones, with 80% occurring only once. Sample: peripheral blood. The receptors here all came from a woman in her seventies with acute or convalescent COVID-19.

The chain uses TRBV3-1 (or the pseudogene TRBV3-2) and TRBJ1-6; 11 nucleotides line up with TRBD1. Trimming at V came to 4 bases and at J to 11 bases, leaving 4 bases not matched to a gene. Germline V lookup: CDR1 LGHDT, CDR2 YNNKEL (reference sequence). This CDR3 contains 14 residues. The CDR3: CASSPDRGRTPLHF. CDR3 nucleotide sequence: TGTGCCAGCAGCCCGGACAGGGGGCGCACACCCCTCCACTTT.

V usage is TRBV3-1 (or the pseudogene TRBV3-2) and J usage is TRBJ2-7, with a tentative D call TRBD2 (6 bases). The length of the CDR3 is 16 residues. The ends were cut back, 2 bases at V and 2 bases at J, with 16 bases in the middle. The germline CDR1 and CDR2 sequences are LGHDT and YNNKEL (reference sequence). This chain's CDR3 is CASSQSLAGPPYEQYV. The CDR3 coding sequence is TGTGCCAGCAGCCAAAGTCTTGCGGGACCCCCCTACGAGCAGTACGTC.

This sequence joins TRBV7-8 and TRBJ2-7, with 9 bases matching TRBD2. Germline V gene data show CDR1 as SGHVS and CDR2 as FQNEAQ. The CDR3 is 15 residues long. V was pared by 2 bases and J by 3 bases, with 5 bases of the junction left unmatched. The CDR3 here is CASSLIAGVYYEQYF. CDR3 nucleotides: TGTGCCAGCAGCTTAATAGCGGGGGTGTACTACGAGCAGTACTTC. The full variable domain, in which reference TRBV7-8 and TRBJ2-7 provide the parts outside the CDR3, is GAGVSQSPRYKVAKRGQDVALRCDPISGHVSLFWYQQALGQGPEFLTYFQNEAQLDKSGLPSDRFFAERPEGSVSTLKIQRTQQEDSAVYLCASSLIAGVYYEQYFGPGTRLTVT.

Only one count was recorded for this clone. The chain joins TRBV9 to TRBJ2-1, with TRBD1 matching 9 bases. Germline V lookup: CDR1 SGDLS, CDR2 YYNGEE. Trimming removed 3 bases from V and 9 bases from J; junction bases left unmatched: 13. This CDR3 has 16 amino acids. CDR3 DNA: TGTGCCAGCAGCGAGGGTGGGACAGGGTCCCGAACTGAGCAGTTCTTC. Translating it yields CASSEGGTGSRTEQFF.

The V gene is TRBV11-2, the J gene TRBJ2-7, with 8 bases fitting TRBD2. Per the germline V gene, CDR1 is SGHAT and CDR2 is FQNNGV. This CDR3 spans 15 amino acids. The J segment lost 7 bases and the V segment lost 3 bases, leaving 11 bases of the junction unmatched. CDR3 loop: CASSLGSGGPEEQYF. The CDR3, as DNA: TGTGCCAGCAGCTTGGGGTCGGGGGGGCCTGAAGAGCAGTACTTC.

The chain joins TRBV20-1 to TRBJ2-7, with TRBD2 identical over 7 bases. Germline assignment: CDR1 DFQATT and CDR2 SNEGSKA (reference sequence). This CDR3 has 12 amino acids. J gave up 6 bases and V 3 bases, and 5 bases lay outside the gene matches. The CDR3 sequence is CSASSGEGEQYV. The CDR3 DNA sequence: TGCAGTGCTAGTTCCGGGGAGGGCGAGCAGTACGTC.

The rearrangement joins TRBV6-5 to TRBJ2-7; the D gene is possibly TRBD2 (6 bases). This CDR3 has 13 amino acids. V dropped 7 bases and J dropped 3 bases, with 13 bases sitting between them. Germline values: CDR1 MNHEY, CDR2 SVGAGI. The CDR3 here is CASTGGSFYEQYF. CDR3 coding DNA: TGTGCCAGCACCGGGGGTAGCTTCTACGAGCAGTACTTC.

This clone was observed once. V and J are TRBV2 and TRBJ2-5, with D possibly TRBD2 on 6 matching bases. Germline CDR1 and CDR2: SNHLY and FYNNEI. Trimming took off 3 bases at V and 1 base at J, with 18 bases between the two ends. The CDR3 sequence is 17 residues long. The CDR3, as DNA: TGTGCCAGCAGTGATGGAGGGCTAAATTCGATCCAAGAGACCCAGTACTTC. This translates into CASSDGGLNSIQETQYF.

A few counts support this clone. This chain links TRBV2 with TRBJ2-3; TRBD1 aligns across 7 bases. Losses at the gene ends were 10 bases for V and 5 bases for J; bases not matched to a gene: 12. The CDR3 length is 14 residues. Germline V lookup: CDR1 SNHLY, CDR2 FYNNEI. This CDR3 reads CATTRGLAGDTQYF. CDR3 in DNA: TGTGCCACTACAAGGGGGCTAGCAGGAGATACGCAGTATTTT.

The chain employs TRBV6-2 or TRBV6-3 and TRBJ2-4; TRBD1 matches 9 bases. Germline CDR1 and CDR2: MNHEY and SVGEGT. With 6 bases clipped from V and 10 bases from J, the junction kept 7 bases outside the gene matches. The CDR3 has 13 amino acids. CDR3 DNA sequence: TGTGCCAGCAGCCCAGGACAGGGGAGAATTCAGTACTTC. It translates to CASSPGQGRIQYF.

This clone was detected a few times. V is TRBV7-2 and J is TRBJ1-5; possible D gene TRBD1, 5 bases. Trimming cost V 0 bases and J 7 bases, with 19 bases left between them. From germline, CDR1 is SGHTA and CDR2 FQGNSA. This CDR3 has 17 amino acids. The CDR3 region is CASSLAAGGGAGQPQHF. CDR3 coding DNA: TGTGCCAGCAGCTTAGCTGCGGGAGGAGGGGCCGGCCAGCCCCAGCATTTT. Combining the CDR3 with reference TRBV7-2 and TRBJ1-5 gives the whole variable domain GAGVSQSPSNKVTEKGKDVELRCDPISGHTALYWYRQSLGQGLEFLIYFQGNSAPDKSGLPSDRFSAERTGGSVSTLTIQRTQQEDSAVYLCASSLAAGGGAGQPQHFGDGTRLSIL.

This chain joins TRBV3-1 (or the pseudogene TRBV3-2) and TRBJ1-4, with D tentatively TRBD1 (6 bases). V was trimmed by 4 bases and J by 5 bases, leaving 17 bases between them. The V gene's germline CDR1 is LGHDT and CDR2 YNNKEL (reference sequence). The CDR3 sequence is 16 residues long. For the CDR3, the DNA is TGTGCCAGCAGCCTCCAGATTGGACAGCCCAATGAAAAACTGTTTTTT. This sequence encodes CASSLQIGQPNEKLFF.

This chain connects TRBV30 to TRBJ1-1; no definite D call. The CDR3 has 13 amino acids. In germline, CDR1 is GTSNPN, CDR2 SVGIG (reference sequence). With 2 bases removed from V and 3 bases from J, the gap between germline ends came to 10 bases. The CDR3 DNA is TGTGCCTGGAGTAAGTCGGGGTACACTGAAGCTTTCTTT. It codes for CAWSKSGYTEAFF.

This clone came up a few times. The V call is TRBV5-1, the J call TRBJ2-7, with TRBD2 identical over 12 bases. The CDR3 sequence is 17 residues long. V lost 4 bases and J lost 0; bases outside the gene matches: 8. Per germline, CDR1 SGHRS and CDR2 YFSETQ. CDR3 DNA sequence: TGCGCCAGCAGCCCGGGACTAGCGGGCACGAGCTCCTACGAGCAGTACTTC. Its translation is CASSPGLAGTSSYEQYF.

This clone was observed a few times. CDR3 coding DNA: TGTGCCAGCAGTACCTTGACAGGGTCCCCCTACGAGCAGTACGTC. Its translation: CASSTLTGSPYEQYV. The V gene is TRBV28, the J gene TRBJ2-7; 7 bases match TRBD1. The V segment lost 5 bases and the J segment 2 bases; nucleotides outside the gene matches: 9. Germline CDR1 and CDR2: MDHEN and SYDVKM. CDR3 length: 15 amino acids.

The chain has TRBV9 and TRBJ2-2; TRBD2 matches 8 bases. The CDR3 runs to 14 residues. From germline, CDR1 is SGDLS and CDR2 YYNGEE. Trimming took 6 bases from V and 6 from J; bases not matched to a gene: 7. DNA for the CDR3: TGTGCCAGCAAAATAGGCGGGGGGCCCGGGGAGCTGTTTTTT. Encoded protein: CASKIGGGPGELFF.

The chain employs TRBV5-1 and TRBJ1-4, with 7 positions matching TRBD1. This CDR3 region has 15 residues. In germline, CDR1 is SGHRS, CDR2 YFSETQ. Losses at the gene ends were 4 bases for V and 7 bases for J; bases not matched to a gene: 10. CDR3 amino acids: CASSNTQGVAEKLFF. The CDR3 nucleotides read TGCGCCAGCAGCAATACCCAGGGGGTGGCTGAAAAACTGTTTTTT.

The chain carries TRBV24-1 and TRBJ2-3; D perhaps matches TRBD1 (5 bases). The CDR3 consists of 13 residues. The germline V gene encodes CDR1 KGHDR and CDR2 SFDVKD. V was pared by 3 bases and J by 8 bases, with 11 bases between. The CDR3 sequence: CATSDAVGVTQYF. Here the CDR3 DNA reads TGTGCCACCAGTGATGCCGTAGGGGTTACGCAGTATTTT.

The J gene is TRBJ1-2, the V gene TRBV25-1; 8 nucleotides agree with TRBD1. The V and J ends lost 3 bases and 2 bases, in that order; junction bases with no gene match: 5. This CDR3 has 15 residues. Per the germline V gene, CDR1 is MGHDK and CDR2 is SYGVNS. The CDR3 nucleotides read TGTGCCAGCAGTGAGGGAACAGGGGGGAACTATGGCTACACCTTC. It codes for CASSEGTGGNYGYTF.

The chain combines TRBV3-1 (or the pseudogene TRBV3-2) with TRBJ1-2; 7 positions match TRBD1. The CDR3 sequence is 15 residues long. V shed 4 bases, J shed 6 bases, and the junction held 11 bases outside the gene matches. Germline V gene data show CDR1 as LGHDT and CDR2 as YNNKEL (reference sequence). The CDR3: CASSLVQGPKDGYTF. The CDR3 DNA follows: TGTGCCAGCAGCCTCGTACAGGGGCCGAAAGATGGCTACACCTTC.

This rearrangement joins TRBV20-1 to TRBJ2-1; tentative D call: TRBD2 (5 bases). Germline CDR1 DFQATT, CDR2 SNEGSKA (reference sequence). CDR3 length: 8 residues. V was trimmed by 8 bases and J by 12 bases, leaving 8 bases between them. The CDR3 region is CSPDSQFF. The CDR3 DNA follows: TGCAGTCCGGACTCGCAGTTCTTC.